This T cell receptor (beta chain) was retrieved from a study of regulatory T cells in long-lasting Graves disease. Time point reported: newly diagnosed GD, antithyroid drugs for less than 3 months. RNA isolated from PBMCs was used to make the TCR library. This clonotype was seen many times. The CDR3 has 14 residues. V lost 5 bases to trimming and J lost 5 bases; unmatched junction nucleotides: 5. Germline-derived CDR1 and CDR2 are SEHNR and FQNEAQ (reference sequence). Arm-PCR of CDR3 regions and iRepertoire HTBI primers were the basis on which TCR beta libraries were built. MiXCR, applied by TCRdb to the multiplex PCR reads, yields one record per CDR3 protein. The table lists 350,000 to 500,000 distinct CDR3 sequences, approximately 14% of them singletons. Separately, the same data were catalogued under a study of T cells in Graves' hyperthyroidism and ophthalmopathy. As reported in that work: Ophthalmopathy was identified by the model a median approximately 6.9 months ahead of onset.

This receptor was taken from a woman between 45 and 65 years old with Graves disease. The chain combines TRBV7-9 with TRBJ2-5, with 10 nucleotides matching TRBD1. Source: peripheral blood mononuclear cells (PBMCs), taken at new diagnosis, from a patient treated with antithyroid drugs. The CDR3 region has the DNA TGTGCCAGCAGCGTGACAGGGGGCGCCGAGACCCAGTACTTC. It codes for CASSVTGGAETQYF.